The 18 T cell receptor beta chains below come from one sample, sequenced in a study of blood T cell repertoires in COVID-19. TCRdb's copy holds only in-frame clones and misses some; the assay was immunoSEQ multiplex PCR. The table shows under 150,000 clones, with approximately 90% occurring only once. The sample comprised peripheral blood. These receptor sequences come from a human donor in a cohort sampled during active COVID-19.

V usage is TRBV11-2 and J usage is TRBJ1-2; D unclear. Trimming stripped 3 bases from V and 0 bases from J, with 11 bases between. The CDR3 loop spans 15 amino acids. Germline V CDR1 and CDR2: SGHAT, FQNNGV. This CDR3 reads CASSFTATANYGYTF. CDR3 nucleotide sequence: TGTGCCAGCAGCTTTACAGCCACCGCTAACTATGGCTACACCTTC.

This clone has just a few counts. CDR3 DNA sequence: TGTGCCATCAGTGAGAGTAGCGGGGGGGGAGGAAACATTCAGTACTTC. Encoded protein: CAISESSGGGGNIQYF. This chain uses TRBV10-3 with TRBJ2-4; 11 bases map to TRBD2. Germline V CDR1 and CDR2: ENHRY, SYGVKD. The CDR3 contains 16 residues. Trimming took 2 bases from V and 6 from J; bases not matched to a gene: 6.

The rearrangement uses TRBV6-1 and TRBJ1-3; the D gene is possibly TRBD1 (6 bases). Germline lookup yields CDR1 MNHNS and CDR2 SASEGT. CDR3 length equals 16 residues. Between the trimmed V and J ends, which lost 1 base and 0 bases, there was a span of 10 bases. DNA for the CDR3: TGTGCCAGCAGTGAAGGTGACAGGTCCTCTGGAAACACCATATATTTT. Protein sequence: CASSEGDRSSGNTIYF.

The DNA of the CDR3 is TGTGCCAGCAGCCAAGCTCCGGACAGGAGCTCCTACGAGCAGTACTTC. Its protein product is CASSQAPDRSSYEQYF. The V gene is TRBV4-2, the J gene TRBJ2-7; 7 nucleotides line up with TRBD1. This CDR3 comprises 16 residues. CDR1 is LGHNA and CDR2 is YNFKEQ in the germline V gene. J was trimmed by 0 bases and V by 1 base; bases with no gene match: 6.

The chain carries TRBV27 and TRBJ2-7; D perhaps matches TRBD1 (6 bases). The CDR3 runs to 14 residues. In germline, CDR1 is MNHEY, CDR2 SMNVEV (reference sequence). Trimming left V 5 bases short and J 5 bases short, with 16 bases between. The CDR3, as DNA: TGTGCCAGCAGTAGACACAGGGATTTCGACGAGCAGTACTTC. This sequence encodes CASSRHRDFDEQYF.

The gene calls are TRBV19 and TRBJ2-7, with TRBD1 matching 7 bases. The CDR3 spans 15 residues. From germline, CDR1 is LNHDA and CDR2 SQIVND (reference sequence). Trimming cost V 4 bases and J 3 bases; bases outside gene matches: 9. The CDR3: CASSTGQSLIYEQYF. CDR3 coding DNA: TGTGCCAGTAGTACGGGACAGAGCCTGATCTACGAGCAGTACTTC.

The V and J genes are TRBV4-1 and TRBJ1-5, with D tentatively TRBD1 (5 bases). CDR1 is MGHRA and CDR2 is YSYEKL in the germline V gene. The CDR3 extends over 14 amino acids. Trimming removed 4 bases at V and 6 bases at J, with 13 bases between. For the CDR3, the DNA is TGCGCCAGCAGCCCCCGAGGCAGGGCTCAGCCCCAGCATTTT. As protein: CASSPRGRAQPQHF.

The chain couples TRBV27 to TRBJ1-1; the match to TRBD1 covers 7 bases. This CDR3 spans 17 amino acids. Per the germline V gene, CDR1 is MNHEY and CDR2 is SMNVEV (reference sequence). J gave up 0 bases and V 3 bases, and 10 bases lay outside the gene matches. The CDR3 DNA is TGTGCCAGCAGTTTCAGGGGGACCCGGGGGATGAACACTGAAGCTTTCTTT. It encodes CASSFRGTRGMNTEAFF.

This clone appeared once. The rearrangement uses TRBV20-1 and TRBJ1-2, with 7 nucleotides matching TRBD1. V trimming: 6 bases; J trimming: 8 bases; junction bases outside the gene matches: 6. Germline assignment: CDR1 DFQATT and CDR2 SNEGSKA (reference sequence). This CDR3 contains 11 residues. CDR3 bases: TGCAGTGCGGAGACAGGGAACGGCTACACCTTC. It codes for CSAETGNGYTF.

This chain uses TRBV24-1 with TRBJ2-5; TRBD2 matches at 11 bases. The CDR3 is 17 amino acids. With 0 bases clipped from V and 3 bases from J, the junction kept 5 bases outside the gene matches. CDR1 is KGHDR and CDR2 is SFDVKD in the germline V gene. CDR3 sequence (DNA): TGTGCCACCAGTGATTTGGGTAGCGGGGGGGCTAAAGAGACCCAGTACTTC. Translated: CATSDLGSGGAKETQYF.

V gene TRBV12-3 or TRBV12-4 combines with J gene TRBJ1-2; D might be TRBD1 (5 bases). This CDR3 contains 13 residues. The V and J ends lost 4 bases and 7 bases respectively, with 13 bases between them. CDR3 DNA: TGTGCCAGCAGTTACAGGCAGCTTGGTGGCTACACCTTC. Translation: CASSYRQLGGYTF.

The chain links TRBV2 to TRBJ1-2; TRBD1 agrees at 8 bases. Germline values: CDR1 SNHLY, CDR2 FYNNEI. There are 16 residues in the CDR3. The J segment lost 5 bases and the V segment lost 1 base, leaving 9 bases of the junction unmatched. The CDR3 bases are TGTGCCAGCAGTGAAGGTCCTAGGACAGGGACGTATGGCTACACCTTC. Residues: CASSEGPRTGTYGYTF. Full variable domain (remainder filled in from reference TRBV2 and TRBJ1-2): EPEVTQTPSHQVTQMGQEVILRCVPISNHLYFYWYRQILGQKVEFLVSFYNNEISEKSEIFDDQFSVERPDGSNFTLKIRSTKLEDSAMYFCASSEGPRTGTYGYTFGSGTRLTVV.

CDR3 nucleotide sequence: TGTGCCAGCTCACCAGCACAGGGGGCACGGAACACTGAAGCTTTCTTT. Its protein is CASSPAQGARNTEAFF. The V and J genes are TRBV18 and TRBJ1-1; 9 bases agree with TRBD1. Germline CDR1 and CDR2: KGHSH and LQKENI. CDR3 length: 16 residues. Germline trimming cut 2 bases from V and 1 base from J; bases unmatched to any gene: 5.

This chain joins TRBV19 and TRBJ1-5, with 7 bases identical to TRBD1. This CDR3 has 14 residues. Unmatched junction bases numbered 7, after V lost 6 bases and J lost 5 bases. Germline CDR1 and CDR2: LNHDA and SQIVND (reference sequence). The CDR3 DNA follows: TGTGCCAGTAGCCGCCCCGGGACAGATCAGCCCCAGCATTTT. Its translation: CASSRPGTDQPQHF.

The chain carries TRBV3-1 (or the pseudogene TRBV3-2) and TRBJ1-6, with D possibly matching TRBD1 (5 bases). V dropped 4 bases and J dropped 7 bases, with 11 bases sitting between them. Germline V gene lookup returns CDR1 LGHDT and CDR2 YNNKEL (reference sequence). The length of the CDR3 is 14 residues. The CDR3 DNA follows: TGTGCCAGCAGCCCCAAGGACACGAATTCACCCCTCCACTTT. Residues: CASSPKDTNSPLHF.

J is TRBJ1-2 and V is TRBV6-6; 11 bases fit TRBD1. The trim removed 5 bases at V and 7 bases at J, leaving 12 bases unmatched. The CDR3 covers 16 residues. Germline lookup yields CDR1 MNHNY and CDR2 SVGAGI (reference sequence). The chain's CDR3 is CASSATPRTGGFGYTF. In nucleotides, the CDR3 is TGTGCCAGCAGTGCCACCCCCCGGACAGGGGGCTTTGGCTACACCTTC.

The rearrangement uses TRBV6-6 and TRBJ2-5; D may be TRBD2 (5 bases). Germline CDR1 is MNHNY and CDR2 is SVGAGI (reference sequence). CDR3 size: 13 residues. V lost 6 bases and J 9 bases, leaving 17 bases between the germline ends. DNA for the CDR3: TGTGCCAGCAGCCGACCCGACTCCGGGGCCCAGTACTTC. Translation: CASSRPDSGAQYF.

The V and J genes are TRBV30 and TRBJ1-2, with TRBD1 matching over 7 bases. The junction had 5 bases not matched to a gene; V was cut back by 4 bases and J by 3 bases. Looked up from germline, CDR1 is GTSNPN and CDR2 is SVGIG (reference sequence). This CDR3 spans 13 amino acids. CDR3 nucleotides: TGTGCCTGGACGGAGGGGGCGGACTATGGCTACACCTTC. Residues: CAWTEGADYGYTF. The variable domain in full, with the rest retrieved from reference TRBV30 and TRBJ1-2, is SQTIHQWPATLVQPVGSPLSLECTVEGTSNPNLYWYRQAAGRGLQLLFYSVGIGQISSEVPQNLSASRPQDRQFILSSKKLLLSDSGFYLCAWTEGADYGYTFGSGTRLTVV.